This T cell receptor beta chain came from a study of human T cells and chemical hapten exposure. TCRdb processed the RACE reads anew with MiXCR; each CDR3 protein has one entry. The table has roughly 75,000 distinct CDR3 sequences, 7% to 9.5% seen once. CDR3 size: 14 residues. The time point denotes: healthy volunteer bleed at 6 weeks. The total RNA was obtained from whole blood that was not fractionated. The sample holds a few counts of this clonotype. The chain carries TRBV21-1 and TRBJ1-5; TRBD1, the table's D call, was not compared with the DNA. TRBV21-1 is recorded as a pseudogene. The receptor was derived from a female donor in good health. Some clones in this sample may be carry-over from other donors' samples. Sequencing used whole blood. CDR3 DNA: TGTGCCAGCACTGGGACAGGGGAAGATCAGCCCCAGCATTTT. Its translation: CASTGTGEDQPQHF.